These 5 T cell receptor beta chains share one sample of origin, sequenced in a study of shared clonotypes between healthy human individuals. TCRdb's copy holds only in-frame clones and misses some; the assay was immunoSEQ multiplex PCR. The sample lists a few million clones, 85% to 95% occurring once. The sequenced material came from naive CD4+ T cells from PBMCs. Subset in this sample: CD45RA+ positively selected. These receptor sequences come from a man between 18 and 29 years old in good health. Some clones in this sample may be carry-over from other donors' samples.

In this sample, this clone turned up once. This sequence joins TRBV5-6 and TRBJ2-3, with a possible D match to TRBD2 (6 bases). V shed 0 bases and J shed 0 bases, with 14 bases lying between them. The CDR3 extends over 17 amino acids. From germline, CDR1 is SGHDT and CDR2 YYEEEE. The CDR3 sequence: CASSLDRGYYSTDTQYF. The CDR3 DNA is TGTGCCAGCAGCTTGGACCGGGGGTATTACAGCACAGATACGCAGTATTTT.

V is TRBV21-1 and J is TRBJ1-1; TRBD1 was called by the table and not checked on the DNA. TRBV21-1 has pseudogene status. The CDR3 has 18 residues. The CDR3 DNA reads TGTGCCAGCAGCATACCGACAGGGATTGGGAGTATGAACACTGAAGCTTTCTTT. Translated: CASSIPTGIGSMNTEAFF.

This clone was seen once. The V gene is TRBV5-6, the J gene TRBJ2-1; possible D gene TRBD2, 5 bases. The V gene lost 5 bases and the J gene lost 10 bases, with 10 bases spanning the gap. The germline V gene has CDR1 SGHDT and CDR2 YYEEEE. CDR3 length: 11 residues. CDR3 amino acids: CASRGPGEQFF. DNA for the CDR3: TGTGCCAGCAGGGGTCCGGGGGAGCAGTTCTTC.

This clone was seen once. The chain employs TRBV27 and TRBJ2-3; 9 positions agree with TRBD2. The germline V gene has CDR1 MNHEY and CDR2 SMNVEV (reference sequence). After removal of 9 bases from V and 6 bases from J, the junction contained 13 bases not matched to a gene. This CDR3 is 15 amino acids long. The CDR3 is CASNPLAGSGDTQYF. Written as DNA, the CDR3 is TGTGCCAGTAATCCCCTAGCGGGATCAGGCGATACGCAGTATTTT.

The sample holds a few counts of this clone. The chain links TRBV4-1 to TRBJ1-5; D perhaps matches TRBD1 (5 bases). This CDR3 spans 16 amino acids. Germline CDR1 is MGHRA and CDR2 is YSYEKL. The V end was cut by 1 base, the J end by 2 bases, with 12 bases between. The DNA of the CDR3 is TGCGCCAGCAGCCAAGGCCCAGGGAGGGGCAATCAGCCCCAGCATTTT. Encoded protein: CASSQGPGRGNQPQHF.